The 10 T cell receptor beta chains reported below all come from one sample, sequenced in a study of glioma-infiltrating T cells after dendritic cell vaccination. The method was immunoSEQ multiplex PCR; TCRdb's version includes in-frame clones alone and lacks a portion of them. The sample carries 80,000 to 100,000 clones, about four fifths recorded once. Sample: blood, taken before dendritic cell vaccination. These receptors all come from a human donor with glioblastoma.

The chain couples TRBV5-6 to TRBJ1-6; the D is unclear. This CDR3 has 14 amino acids. The V end was cut by 0 bases, the J end by 8 bases, with 9 bases between. From germline, CDR1 is SGHDT and CDR2 YYEEEE. CDR3 sequence (DNA): TGTGCCAGCAGCTTGGAGGGAGCTCATTCACCCCTCCACTTT. This translates into CASSLEGAHSPLHF.

The chain recombines TRBV5-5 with TRBJ1-5; D is perhaps TRBD1 (5 bases). Germline CDR1 and CDR2: SGHKS and YYEKEE (reference sequence). This CDR3 contains 13 residues. V was cut by 4 bases and J by 4 bases, with 9 bases left in between. The CDR3 here is CASSPRANQPQHF. The CDR3 DNA is TGTGCCAGCAGCCCCAGGGCGAATCAGCCCCAGCATTTT. Full variable domain (remainder filled in from reference TRBV5-5 and TRBJ1-5): DAGVTQSPTHLIKTRGQQVTLRCSPISGHKSVSWYQQVLGQGPQFIFQYYEKEERGRGNFPDRFSARQFPNYSSELNVNALLLGDSALYLCASSPRANQPQHFGDGTRLSIL.

This sequence joins TRBV19 and TRBJ1-1, with D possibly matching TRBD1 (5 bases). The germline CDR1 and CDR2 sequences are LNHDA and SQIVND (reference sequence). The V gene lost 6 bases and the J gene lost 1 base, with 12 bases spanning the gap. The CDR3 runs 14 residues. CDR3 nucleotide sequence: TGTGCCAGTAGCAAGATCGACAGGAACACTGAAGCTTTCTTT. Its protein product is CASSKIDRNTEAFF.

The DNA of the CDR3 is TGTGCCACCGAGGGAGTCACCAACTATGGCTACACCTTC. It codes for CATEGVTNYGYTF. The chain employs TRBV7-9 and TRBJ1-2; D unclear. The CDR3 is 13 residues long. The V end was cut by 10 bases, the J end by 2 bases, with 14 bases between. CDR1 SEHNR and CDR2 FQNEAQ come from the germline V gene (reference sequence).

This sequence joins TRBV30 and TRBJ2-5, with 9 positions matching TRBD2. This CDR3 comprises 14 residues. Germline trimming cut 4 bases from V and 5 bases from J; bases unmatched to any gene: 8. Looked up from germline, CDR1 is GTSNPN and CDR2 is SVGIG (reference sequence). CDR3 sequence: CAWKRGRAWETQYF. The CDR3 DNA is TGTGCCTGGAAGCGCGGGAGGGCCTGGGAGACCCAGTACTTC.

This clone was counted a single time. The V gene is TRBV2, the J gene TRBJ2-5, with no clear D. Germline CDR1 and CDR2: SNHLY and FYNNEI. The CDR3 is 14 amino acids. Trimming took 5 bases from V and 4 from J, leaving 14 bases between them. CDR3 bases: TGTGCCAGCAGTCCCTACCCCAGCGTAGAGACCCAGTACTTC. Amino acids: CASSPYPSVETQYF.

V and J are TRBV4-2 and TRBJ1-2; TRBD1 is a possible D gene (6 bases). The V end was cut by 2 bases, the J end by 7 bases, with 23 bases between. Germline values: CDR1 LGHNA, CDR2 YNFKEQ. The CDR3 loop spans 17 amino acids. Here the CDR3 reads CASSQSSSGGLRFGYTF. CDR3 DNA: TGTGCCAGCAGCCAATCAAGTTCCGGGGGGCTGCGGTTTGGCTACACCTTC.

V gene TRBV6-5 combines with J gene TRBJ1-2; D call uncertain. V was clipped by 0 bases and J by 5 bases, with 16 bases between them. Germline CDR1 is MNHEY and CDR2 is SVGAGI. The CDR3 runs 16 residues. The CDR3 sequence is CASSYSLDSRGYGYTF. CDR3 DNA sequence: TGTGCCAGCAGTTACTCCCTTGATTCCCGAGGGTATGGCTACACCTTC.

The chain has TRBV11-2 and TRBJ1-1; 7 nucleotides align to TRBD1. The trim removed 2 bases at V and 4 bases at J, leaving 7 bases unmatched. Per the germline V gene, CDR1 is SGHAT and CDR2 is FQNNGV. This CDR3 is built from 15 residues. CDR3 region: CASSLRPGGFTEAFF. CDR3 in DNA: TGTGCCAGCAGCTTACGGCCAGGGGGGTTCACTGAAGCTTTCTTT.

V gene TRBV28 combines with J gene TRBJ2-7, with D unresolved. Germline V gives CDR1 MDHEN, CDR2 SYDVKM. The CDR3 is made up of 13 amino acids. Trimming stripped 7 bases from V and 6 bases from J, with 16 bases between. DNA of the CDR3: TGTGCCAGCAAATCAAGCCTTACGGGCGAGCAGTACTTC. Its protein product is CASKSSLTGEQYF.